The subject of this entry is one T cell receptor beta chain. The method was immunoSEQ multiplex PCR; TCRdb's version includes in-frame clones alone and lacks a portion of them. The data hold roughly 360,000 clones, with roughly 90% observed a single time. The source of the sample is a study of blood T cell repertoires in COVID-19. V shed 4 bases and J 3 bases; nucleotides not matched to a gene: 1. Germline values: CDR1 KGHSH, CDR2 LQKENI. CDR3 length equals 15 residues. The sequenced sample was PBMCs or T cells enriched from blood (not recorded which). This clonotype originated in a woman under 40 with acute COVID-19. The chain uses TRBV18 and TRBJ2-2, with 11 bases aligning to TRBD2. Here the CDR3 DNA reads TGTGCCAGCTCACTGGGACTAGCGGACACCGGGGAGCTGTTTTTT. It specifies CASSLGLADTGELFF.